This entry concerns a single TCR beta chain. Its antigen is currently unknown. TCRdb redid the calling of the RT-PCR reads with MiXCR, one entry per CDR3 protein. Counted here are hundreds of thousands of distinct CDR3 sequences, 14% occurring once; the ten biggest clones make up approximately 7%. This sample is drawn from a study of response to subunit inactivated influenza vaccine. Overall study findings and caveats: Every seasonal influenza vaccination brings in few new T cells, the authors suggested.

Germline-derived CDR1 and CDR2 are MNHEY and SMNVEV (reference sequence). Unmatched junction bases numbered 5, after V lost 2 bases and J lost 2 bases. The CDR3 consists of 16 residues. The J gene is TRBJ2-7, the V gene TRBV27, with 11 positions matching TRBD2. This receptor was identified in a man aged 50 to 59 who received an inactivated influenza vaccine. This material consisted of PBMCs from blood, taken roughly 2 weeks before vaccination. The CDR3 reads CASSLLAGGSPYEQYF. The DNA of the CDR3 is TGTGCCAGCAGTTTACTAGCGGGGGGCTCCCCCTACGAGCAGTACTTC.